This T cell receptor (beta chain) was found in a study of cytomegalovirus exposure and HLA in healthy donors. The data were produced by immunoSEQ multiplex PCR, yet TCRdb's version contains in-frame clones alone and is incomplete. The sample lists approximately 300,000 clones, 87% seen once, with approximately 1% in the top ten. The TCR comes from a woman in her thirties in good health and CMV-seropositive. Source material: PBMCs.

The CDR3 region is CASSDLRWGLAGPEDTQYF. CDR3 DNA: TGTGCCAGCAGTGATCTACGATGGGGACTAGCGGGACCTGAGGATACGCAGTATTTT. The chain recombines TRBV2 with TRBJ2-3; 13 bases are shared with TRBD2. The CDR3 spans 19 residues. The V and J ends lost 3 bases and 6 bases, in that order; junction bases with no gene match: 15. Germline assignment: CDR1 SNHLY and CDR2 FYNNEI.